These T cell receptor beta chains were read from a single sample in a study of blood T cell repertoires in COVID-19. The method was immunoSEQ multiplex PCR; TCRdb's version includes in-frame clones alone and lacks a portion of them. The sample shows 80,000 or so clones, 70% to 85% of them seen only once. The material sequenced was peripheral blood. All receptors derive from a man aged 50-59 years with active or convalescent COVID-19. Both conserved end residues are part of each CDR3. The D gene is left open where the match is weak. For some rows the clone size is stated as once, few or many, or as a class when expanded; others skip it.

>.|TRBV10-3|TRBJ1-6|.
CAISERTRIESPLHF
TGTGCCATCAGTGAAAGGACACGGATAGAGTCACCCCTCCACTTT
>.|TRBV18|TRBJ1-2|TRBD1
CASSPDRGLPNYGYTF
TGTGCCAGCTCACCGGACAGGGGGCTCCCAAACTATGGCTACACCTTC
>.|TRBV6-6|TRBJ1-4|.
CASSPADRREKLFF
TGTGCCAGCAGTCCGGCGGACAGACGTGAAAAACTGTTTTTT
>once|TRBV5-1|TRBJ1-2|.
CASSREVIPGNGYTF
TGCGCCAGCAGCCGCGAGGTGATACCGGGGAATGGCTACACCTTC
>.|TRBV12-2|TRBJ2-2|.
CASRPPYRSFSPHRGELFF
TGTGCAAGTCGCCCCCCCTACCGTTCTTTCTCCCCTCACCGGGGGGAGCTGTTTTTT
>few|TRBV7-2|TRBJ2-3|.
CASSLAGGPWGDTQYF
TGTGCCAGCAGCTTAGCGGGGGGGCCATGGGGCGATACGCAGTATTTT
>.|TRBV18|TRBJ1-2|.
CASSPGPPTDYGYTF
TGTGCCAGCTCACCAGGTCCCCCGACAGACTATGGCTACACCTTC
>.|TRBV6-6|TRBJ1-4|TRBD1
CASSSPGQGTNEKLFF
TGTGCCAGCAGTTCCCCGGGACAGGGAACTAATGAAAAACTGTTTTTT
>.|TRBV19|TRBJ2-3|.
CASSLLQGSLTDTQYF
TGTGCCAGTAGTCTCCTACAGGGATCGCTCACAGATACGCAGTATTTT
>few|TRBV18|TRBJ2-3|TRBD1
CASSPNGQADTQYF
TGTGCCAGCTCACCCAACGGACAGGCAGATACGCAGTATTTT
>once|TRBV6-6|TRBJ2-1|TRBD1
CASSWTGGAGNEQFF
TGTGCCAGCAGTTGGACAGGGGGCGCCGGCAATGAGCAGTTCTTC
>.|TRBV5-6|TRBJ1-2|.
CATTAAGRTLYGYTF
TGTGCCACCACGGCAGCGGGTCGGACCCTCTATGGCTACACCTTC
>.|TRBV3-1/TRBV3-2|TRBJ2-5|.
CASSQTAGSLYRETQYF
TGTGCCAGCAGCCAGACCGCCGGGTCCCTATATCGGGAGACCCAGTACTTC
>.|TRBV2|TRBJ1-5|.
CASSTGFSGNQPQHF
TGTGCCAGCAGTACAGGGTTCTCGGGCAATCAGCCCCAGCATTTT
>once|TRBV9|TRBJ1-2|TRBD1
CASSVDRGNYGYTF
TGTGCCAGCAGCGTCGACAGGGGTAACTATGGCTACACCTTC
>.|TRBV7-8|TRBJ2-1|TRBD2
CASSPLRTSGVSSYNEQFF
TGTGCCAGCAGCCCACTTCGGACTAGCGGGGTTAGCTCCTACAATGAGCAGTTCTTC
>.|TRBV27|TRBJ1-4|.
CASSFPGEKLFF
TGTGCCAGCAGTTTCCCGGGGGAAAAACTGTTTTTT
>many|TRBV15|TRBJ2-2|.
CATSTPQGLPNTGELFF
TGTGCCACCAGCACCCCCCAGGGGCTCCCGAACACCGGGGAGCTGTTTTTT
>.|TRBV6-1|TRBJ1-1|TRBD1
CASSNTGTGNTEAFF
TGTGCCAGCAGTAACACCGGGACAGGGAACACTGAAGCTTTCTTT
>.|TRBV6-5|TRBJ2-5|TRBD1
CAVGQGARETQYF
TGTGCCGTAGGACAGGGGGCGAGAGAGACCCAGTACTTC
>.|TRBV24-1|TRBJ2-5|TRBD2
CATSDVTSGVETQYF
TGTGCCACCAGTGATGTGACTAGCGGGGTGGAGACCCAGTACTTC
>.|TRBV6-5|TRBJ2-7|.
CASSRGDEQYF
TGTGCCAGCAGCAGGGGAGACGAGCAGTACTTC
>.|TRBV10-2|TRBJ1-3|.
CASNEQGSSGNTIYF
TGCGCCAGCAACGAACAGGGAAGCTCTGGAAACACCATATATTTT
>.|TRBV6-6|TRBJ1-1|TRBD1
CASSPVDRAGEAFF
TGTGCCAGCAGCCCAGTCGACAGGGCAGGAGAAGCTTTCTTT
>.|TRBV3-1/TRBV3-2|TRBJ2-1|TRBD1
CASSPTGGFEQFF
TGTGCCAGCAGTCCGACAGGGGGCTTTGAGCAGTTCTTC
>.|TRBV4-3|TRBJ1-2|.
CASSQDLRGSPMGVNYGYTF
TGCGCCAGCAGCCAAGATCTCAGGGGCTCGCCTATGGGAGTTAACTATGGCTACACCTTC
>.|TRBV10-3|TRBJ2-5|.
CAISRTGGQETQYF
TGTGCCATCAGTCGGACCGGGGGTCAGGAGACCCAGTACTTC
>.|TRBV30|TRBJ1-1|.
CAWTGGNTEAFF
TGTGCCTGGACGGGGGGGAACACTGAAGCTTTCTTT
>.|TRBV29-1|TRBJ1-1|.
CSVSRGPEAFF
TGCAGCGTTTCGCGGGGCCCTGAAGCTTTCTTT
>.|TRBV18|TRBJ2-5|TRBD2
CASSPGLAGEKTQYF
TGTGCCAGCTCACCGGGACTAGCGGGGGAGAAGACCCAGTACTTC
>.|TRBV7-3|TRBJ1-1|TRBD1
CASSLTTLGTGDTEAFF
TGTGCCAGCAGCTTAACTACTCTCGGGACAGGGGACACTGAAGCTTTCTTT
>many|TRBV20-1|TRBJ2-5|.
CSAVRGTQYF
TGCAGTGCTGTCCGGGGGACCCAGTACTTC
>.|TRBV6-5|TRBJ2-5|TRBD1
CASSRTGAQETQYF
TGTGCCAGCAGCAGGACAGGAGCCCAAGAGACCCAGTACTTC
>.|TRBV5-4|TRBJ2-3|.
CASSLGGGTRTDTQYF
TGTGCCAGCAGCTTGGGTGGGGGGACCCGCACAGATACGCAGTATTTT
>once|TRBV19|TRBJ2-1|TRBD2
CASSIGSGGRGEQFF
TGTGCCAGTAGTATCGGTAGCGGGGGGCGGGGGGAGCAGTTCTTC
>.|TRBV11-2|TRBJ1-4|.
CASSSRLRTNEKLFF
TGTGCCAGCAGCTCCAGGCTCCGCACTAATGAAAAACTGTTTTTT
>.|TRBV6-1|TRBJ2-7|TRBD1
CASSTGTGEDEQYF
TGTGCCAGCAGCACCGGGACAGGGGAGGACGAGCAGTACTTC
>.|TRBV10-3|TRBJ1-1|TRBD1
CAISEFDARTGGKNTEAFF
TGTGCCATCAGTGAGTTCGACGCCCGGACAGGGGGCAAGAACACTGAAGCTTTCTTT
>once|TRBV12-3/TRBV12-4|TRBJ2-7|.
CASRSPLGEQYF
TGTGCCAGCAGGAGCCCCCTCGGGGAGCAGTACTTC
>.|TRBV6-5|TRBJ2-2|.
CASSYQGQYTGELFF
TGTGCCAGCAGTTACCAGGGGCAGTACACCGGGGAGCTGTTTTTT
>.|TRBV13|TRBJ2-6|TRBD1
CASSPWTGVTGANVLTF
TGTGCCAGCAGCCCGTGGACAGGGGTAACTGGGGCCAACGTCCTGACTTTC
>.|TRBV5-1|TRBJ2-2|.
CASRADDTGELFF
TGCGCCAGCAGAGCGGATGACACCGGGGAGCTGTTTTTT
>.|TRBV20-1|TRBJ1-2|TRBD1
CSASGQANYGYTF
TGCAGTGCTAGTGGACAGGCGAACTATGGCTACACCTTC
>.|TRBV7-9|TRBJ1-5|.
CASSLGSVAGNQPQHF
TGTGCCAGCAGCTTAGGGTCGGTAGCTGGCAATCAGCCCCAGCATTTT
>.|TRBV28|TRBJ1-6|.
CASRTVGSPLHF
TGTGCCAGCAGGACAGTCGGATCACCCCTCCACTTT
>.|TRBV18|TRBJ2-1|.
CASSPIGSIPEQFF
TGTGCCAGCTCACCAATTGGCTCGATCCCTGAGCAGTTCTTC